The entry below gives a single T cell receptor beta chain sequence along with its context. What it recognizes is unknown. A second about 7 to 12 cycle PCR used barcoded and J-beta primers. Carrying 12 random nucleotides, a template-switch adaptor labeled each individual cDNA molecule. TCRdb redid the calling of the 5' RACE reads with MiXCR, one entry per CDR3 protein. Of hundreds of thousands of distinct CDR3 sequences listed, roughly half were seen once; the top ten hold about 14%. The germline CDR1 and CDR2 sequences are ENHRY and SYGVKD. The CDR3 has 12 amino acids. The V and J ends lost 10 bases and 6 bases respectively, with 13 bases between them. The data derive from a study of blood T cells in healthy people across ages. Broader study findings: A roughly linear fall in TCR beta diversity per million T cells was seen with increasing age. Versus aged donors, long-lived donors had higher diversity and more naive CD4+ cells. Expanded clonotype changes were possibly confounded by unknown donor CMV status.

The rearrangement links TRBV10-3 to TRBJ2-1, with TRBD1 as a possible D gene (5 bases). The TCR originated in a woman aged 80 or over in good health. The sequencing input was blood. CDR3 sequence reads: CANGPTVNEQFF. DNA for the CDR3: TGTGCCAACGGCCCGACAGTCAATGAGCAGTTCTTC.